The rows below give T cell receptor beta chains drawn from one sample of a study of T-cell reconstitution after alpha-beta-depleted transplantation in children. Each CDR3 protein gets one entry after TCRdb re-called the PCR reads with MiXCR. The profile shows about 350,000 distinct CDR3 sequences, roughly 17% of them singletons. The sample in question was PBMCs, mostly from graft donor cells, obtained 360 days after TCRalphabeta/CD19-depleted stem cell transplant. The receptors shown here come from a male patient between 2 and 15 years old who had a stem cell transplant for acute lymphoblastic leukemia, so the T cells may come from the graft donor. Each CDR3 is given with its conserved first and last residue. The D gene is left open where the match is weak. Not every row has a clone size; where given, it reads once, few, many or a size class.

d_gene: .; abundance: .; j_gene: TRBJ2-7; v_gene: TRBV4-1; CDR3nt: TGCGCCAGCAGCCTAGCGAGCGCGAGGTTCTACGAGCAGTACTTC; CDR3aa: CASSLASARFYEQYF
d_gene: TRBD2; abundance: few; j_gene: TRBJ2-1; v_gene: TRBV7-2; CDR3nt: TGTGCCAGCAGCTTTATTAGCGGGAGTGCTTGGAATGAGCAGTTCTTC; CDR3aa: CASSFISGSAWNEQFF
d_gene: .; abundance: few; j_gene: TRBJ2-7; v_gene: TRBV4-3; CDR3nt: TGCGCCAGCAGCCAGAGCGACTCGTCCTACGAGCAGTACTTC; CDR3aa: CASSQSDSSYEQYF
d_gene: .; abundance: many; j_gene: TRBJ2-3; v_gene: TRBV20-1; CDR3nt: TGCAGTGCCCACCACCCTATTAGCACAGATACGCAGTATTTT; CDR3aa: CSAHHPISTDTQYF
d_gene: .; abundance: few; j_gene: TRBJ2-5; v_gene: TRBV5-1; CDR3nt: TGCGCCAGCAGCTTGGCTTTACAGGGAAACCAAGAGACCCAGTACTTC; CDR3aa: CASSLALQGNQETQYF
d_gene: .; abundance: few; j_gene: TRBJ1-5; v_gene: TRBV20-1; CDR3nt: TGCAGTGCTAGAGATTGGGGGAATCGGGTGGTCGCCAATCAGCCCCAGCATTTT; CDR3aa: CSARDWGNRVVANQPQHF
d_gene: TRBD1; abundance: .; j_gene: TRBJ1-2; v_gene: TRBV14; CDR3nt: TGTGCCAGCAGCCGGGGACAGGGACGGTATGGCTACACCTTC; CDR3aa: CASSRGQGRYGYTF
d_gene: .; abundance: many; j_gene: TRBJ2-1; v_gene: TRBV5-1; CDR3nt: TGCGCCAGCAAATGGAGCTCCTACAATGAGCAGTTCTTC; CDR3aa: CASKWSSYNEQFF
d_gene: TRBD2; abundance: few; j_gene: TRBJ2-1; v_gene: TRBV20-1; CDR3nt: TGCAGTCCACATAGAGGCGGGAGGGGGAATGAGCAGTTCTTC; CDR3aa: CSPHRGGRGNEQFF
d_gene: .; abundance: .; j_gene: TRBJ1-5; v_gene: TRBV11-1; CDR3nt: TGTGCCAGCACCGTGCTTGGGGGGGGAGAGGATCAGCCCCAGCATTTT; CDR3aa: CASTVLGGGEDQPQHF
d_gene: .; abundance: .; j_gene: TRBJ2-7; v_gene: TRBV12-3/TRBV12-4; CDR3nt: TGTGCCAGCAGTTTTGGGTTTACGGACACCCTTCTTGAGCAGTACTTC; CDR3aa: CASSFGFTDTLLEQYF
d_gene: .; abundance: .; j_gene: TRBJ1-3; v_gene: TRBV20-1; CDR3nt: TGCAGTGCTAGGCGAGCAGGGGCTGGAAACACCATATATTTT; CDR3aa: CSARRAGAGNTIYF
d_gene: TRBD2; abundance: few; j_gene: TRBJ2-1; v_gene: TRBV5-1; CDR3nt: TGCGCCAGCAGCAACGGGACTAGTTGGATCTCCTACAATGAGCAGTTCTTC; CDR3aa: CASSNGTSWISYNEQFF
d_gene: TRBD1; abundance: many; j_gene: TRBJ2-7; v_gene: TRBV9; CDR3nt: TGTGCCAGCAGCGTGTCCGGGACAGGGGCCCACGAGCAGTACTTC; CDR3aa: CASSVSGTGAHEQYF
d_gene: .; abundance: .; j_gene: TRBJ2-7; v_gene: TRBV12-3/TRBV12-4; CDR3nt: TGTGCCAGCAGTTTAATGCCGCAGGAATCCTACGAGCAGTACTTC; CDR3aa: CASSLMPQESYEQYF
d_gene: .; abundance: medium-sized; j_gene: TRBJ2-2; v_gene: TRBV4-3; CDR3nt: TGCGCCAGCAGCCAAATATACGCCGGGGAGCTGTTTTTT; CDR3aa: CASSQIYAGELFF
d_gene: TRBD2; abundance: .; j_gene: TRBJ2-7; v_gene: TRBV7-9; CDR3nt: TGTGCCAGCAGCCCTACCCTAGCGGGATCCACCGGGCAGTACTTC; CDR3aa: CASSPTLAGSTGQYF
d_gene: TRBD2; abundance: .; j_gene: TRBJ2-1; v_gene: TRBV9; CDR3nt: TGTGCCAGCAGCCCCGGCCCCTATCCTAGCGGGAGGGGCAATGAGCAGTTCTTC; CDR3aa: CASSPGPYPSGRGNEQFF
d_gene: TRBD2; abundance: .; j_gene: TRBJ2-3; v_gene: TRBV5-6; CDR3nt: TGTGCCAGCAGCTGGATAGGACTAGCGGGAGGGGTCACAGATACGCAGTATTTT; CDR3aa: CASSWIGLAGGVTDTQYF
d_gene: TRBD1; abundance: few; j_gene: TRBJ2-2; v_gene: TRBV7-9; CDR3nt: TGTGCCAGCAGCGTACAGGGGGCCGGCACCGGGGAGCTGTTTTTT; CDR3aa: CASSVQGAGTGELFF
d_gene: TRBD2; abundance: .; j_gene: TRBJ2-7; v_gene: TRBV24-1; CDR3nt: TGTGCCACCAGTGATTGGGGCGGGGAGGGGTACGAGCAGTACTTC; CDR3aa: CATSDWGGEGYEQYF
d_gene: .; abundance: .; j_gene: TRBJ1-2; v_gene: TRBV9; CDR3nt: TGTGCCAGCAGCGTAGAGTTGCGCGGGGGGAGTCCCTGTGGCTACACCTTC; CDR3aa: CASSVELRGGSPCGYTF
d_gene: TRBD2; abundance: few; j_gene: TRBJ2-7; v_gene: TRBV28; CDR3nt: TGTGCCAGCAGTCCCCGCAAGGGACTAGCGACGCACTACGAGCAGTACTTC; CDR3aa: CASSPRKGLATHYEQYF
d_gene: TRBD2; abundance: many; j_gene: TRBJ2-7; v_gene: TRBV11-2; CDR3nt: TGTGCCAGCAGCTTAGAGCCTAGCGGGAGCTACGAGCAGTACTTC; CDR3aa: CASSLEPSGSYEQYF
d_gene: .; abundance: .; j_gene: TRBJ2-7; v_gene: TRBV4-2; CDR3nt: TGTGCCAGCAGCCAACTCGGGCAATCAGGCGAGCAGTACTTC; CDR3aa: CASSQLGQSGEQYF
d_gene: TRBD2; abundance: .; j_gene: TRBJ2-1; v_gene: TRBV27; CDR3nt: TGTGCCAGCAGTGTACTAGCGGGGCCCTACAATGAGCAGTTCTTC; CDR3aa: CASSVLAGPYNEQFF
d_gene: .; abundance: few; j_gene: TRBJ1-6; v_gene: TRBV6-1; CDR3nt: TGTGCCAGCAGAAGACCGGGACTCGGTCGGGTTGGTTCACCCCTCCACTTT; CDR3aa: CASRRPGLGRVGSPLHF
d_gene: .; abundance: many; j_gene: TRBJ1-6; v_gene: TRBV12-3/TRBV12-4; CDR3nt: TGTGCCAGCAGTTCGCAGGGGTTAACCAATAATTCACCCCTCCACTTT; CDR3aa: CASSSQGLTNNSPLHF
d_gene: TRBD1; abundance: .; j_gene: TRBJ1-5; v_gene: TRBV12-3/TRBV12-4; CDR3nt: TGTGCCAGCAGCCCCGGGACAGGTGGATTTCAGCCCCAGCATTTT; CDR3aa: CASSPGTGGFQPQHF